A single sample gave rise to the 22 T cell receptor beta chains below, sequenced in a study of vaccination and CD4 T cells after COVID-19. Their cognate antigens are unknown. As to treatment: roughly 10-day PBMC culture with coronavirus spike peptide pools or control peptides (ViraFEST assay). The Oncomine TCR Beta short-read assay was applied to DNA of cultured CD4+ T cells. TCRdb reanalysed the PCR reads using MiXCR and keeps one entry per CDR3 protein. Counted here are 15,000 or so distinct CDR3 sequences, 21% occurring once; the ten biggest clones make up around 12%. The sequenced sample was CD4+ T cells from blood, cultured in vitro, obtained before SARS-CoV-2 vaccination. The source is a human donor who received a COVID-19 vaccine.

This sequence joins TRBV18 and TRBJ1-1; 8 bases line up with TRBD1. V shed 4 bases, J shed 1 base, and the junction held 2 bases outside the gene matches. Germline values: CDR1 KGHSH, CDR2 LQKENI. There are 14 residues in the CDR3. For the CDR3, the DNA is TGTGCCAGCTCACAAGGGACAGGGAACACTGAAGCTTTCTTT. Translated: CASSQGTGNTEAFF. Looking up the rest from reference TRBV18 and TRBJ1-1 gives the full variable domain: NAGVMQNPRHLVRRRGQEARLRCSPMKGHSHVYWYRQLPEEGLKFMVYLQKENIIDESGMPKERFSAEFPKEGPSILRIQQVVRGDSAAYFCASSQGTGNTEAFFGQGTRLTVV.

This clonotype was detected only a few times. The rearrangement links TRBV6-5 to TRBJ2-1, with D perhaps matching TRBD2 (7 bases). Germline-derived CDR1 and CDR2 are MNHEY and SVGAGI. This CDR3 is 14 amino acids long. V lost 2 bases to trimming and J lost 6 bases, with 11 bases between them. The CDR3 protein is CASSYGGASNEQFF. DNA for the CDR3: TGTGCCAGCAGTTACGGGGGGGCAAGCAATGAGCAGTTCTTC.

This chain uses TRBV6-2 or TRBV6-3 with TRBJ2-5; D gene uncertain. CDR1 is MNHEY and CDR2 is SVGEGT in the germline V gene. V gave up 6 bases and J gave up 0 bases, with 17 bases separating them. This CDR3 spans 16 amino acids. In DNA form, the CDR3 reads TGTGCCAGCAGCACATGGCAGACTGGGGACCAAGAGACCCAGTACTTC. This encodes CASSTWQTGDQETQYF.

The chain links TRBV2 to TRBJ1-1, with no clear D. Between the trimmed V and J ends, which lost 4 bases and 1 base, there was a span of 7 bases. There are 13 residues in the CDR3. Germline-derived CDR1 and CDR2 are SNHLY and FYNNEI. CDR3 region: CASSGLRNTEAFF. Here the CDR3 DNA reads TGTGCCAGCAGTGGACTGAGGAACACTGAAGCTTTCTTT.

This clonotype ranks as medium-sized. The chain couples TRBV15 to TRBJ1-1, with no clear D. CDR1 and CDR2 from the germline V gene are LNHNV and YYDKDF (reference sequence). V lost 2 bases and J 0 bases, leaving 4 bases between the germline ends. This CDR3 has 13 amino acids. CDR3 coding DNA: TGTGCCACCAGCAGACTGATGAACACTGAAGCTTTCTTT. It translates to CATSRLMNTEAFF.

The CDR3 DNA reads TGTGCCAGTAGACCCTCTTCGGGACAGGGTACGAACAATGAGCAGTTCTTC. The encoded protein is CASRPSSGQGTNNEQFF. The chain is built from TRBV19 and TRBJ2-1; TRBD1 matches 9 bases. Looked up from germline, CDR1 is LNHDA and CDR2 is SQIVND (reference sequence). CDR3 size: 17 residues. Unmatched junction bases numbered 14, after V lost 6 bases and J lost 5 bases.

V and J are TRBV7-9 and TRBJ1-1, with D hard to call. The CDR3 loop spans 11 amino acids. Between the trimmed V and J ends, which lost 3 bases and 10 bases, there was a span of 9 bases. Germline CDR1 SEHNR, CDR2 FQNEAQ (reference sequence). This CDR3 reads CASSFSHTAFF. Here the CDR3 DNA reads TGTGCCAGCAGCTTTTCCCATACAGCTTTCTTT.

V and J are TRBV10-3 and TRBJ2-3, with 10 bases aligning to TRBD2. V lost 10 bases, J lost 0 bases, and 7 bases stayed unmatched. Germline V CDR1 and CDR2: ENHRY, SYGVKD. The CDR3 has 15 amino acids. CDR3 protein: CATLLAGSSTDTQYF. In nucleotides, the CDR3 is TGTGCCACCCTACTAGCGGGGTCTAGCACAGATACGCAGTATTTT.

The CDR3, as DNA: TGTGCCACCAGTGACCCCTACCGGGGAGCCGAGCAGTTCTTC. Translation gives CATSDPYRGAEQFF. V is TRBV24-1 and J is TRBJ2-1; a possible D gene is TRBD2 (5 bases). V was clipped by 4 bases and J by 10 bases, with 16 bases between them. The CDR3 has 14 amino acids. Germline values: CDR1 KGHDR, CDR2 SFDVKD.

The gene calls are TRBV19 and TRBJ2-3; 13 bases match TRBD2. Germline assignment: CDR1 LNHDA and CDR2 SQIVND (reference sequence). Trimming cost V 4 bases and J 2 bases; bases outside gene matches: 6. The length of the CDR3 is 17 residues. The CDR3 sequence: CASSRTSGGRNTDTQYF. CDR3 DNA: TGTGCCAGTAGTAGGACTAGCGGGGGAAGAAACACAGATACGCAGTATTTT.

This clonotype was counted between two and nine times. The chain uses TRBV7-9 and TRBJ1-1; TRBD1 agrees at 7 bases. The CDR3 runs 13 residues. V was pared by 3 bases and J by 5 bases, with 3 bases of the junction left unmatched. Germline V gene lookup returns CDR1 SEHNR and CDR2 FQNEAQ (reference sequence). In DNA, the CDR3 is TGTGCCAGCAGCTTTAAACAGGGGACTGAAGCTTTCTTT. Encoded protein: CASSFKQGTEAFF. Complete variable domain (other parts from reference TRBV7-9 and TRBJ1-1): DTGVSQNPRHKITKRGQNVTFRCDPISEHNRLYWYRQTLGQGPEFLTYFQNEAQLEKSRLLSDRFSAERPKGSFSTLEIQRTEQGDSAMYLCASSFKQGTEAFFGQGTRLTVV.

This chain uses TRBV12-3 or TRBV12-4 with TRBJ2-1, with a tentative D call TRBD1 (5 bases). The V end was cut by 3 bases, the J end by 11 bases, with 17 bases between. This CDR3 spans 14 amino acids. CDR3 bases: TGTGCCAGCAGTTTCCCGCCCACAGGTATTCAGCAGTTCTTC. It is translated as CASSFPPTGIQQFF.

The chain links TRBV7-3 to TRBJ1-2; TRBD1 agrees at 7 bases. Per germline, CDR1 SGHTA and CDR2 FQGTGA. The CDR3 loop spans 13 amino acids. J was trimmed by 8 bases and V by 1 base; bases with no gene match: 4. In DNA, the CDR3 is TGTGCCAGCAGCTTAAACAGGGGTGAAGGCTACACCTTC. Its protein product is CASSLNRGEGYTF.

The chain has TRBV20-1 and TRBJ2-7, with 7 positions matching TRBD1. With V trimmed by 4 bases and J by 0 bases, 9 bases remained unmatched. Germline-derived CDR1 and CDR2 are DFQATT and SNEGSKA (reference sequence). The CDR3 runs to 15 residues. CDR3 bases: TGCAGTGCTAAGACCCCAGGGGACAGCTCCTACGAGCAGTACTTC. Protein product: CSAKTPGDSSYEQYF.

This clonotype showed up just a few times. The chain links TRBV12-3 or TRBV12-4 to TRBJ1-1, with a weak D call TRBD1 (5 bases). The CDR3 sequence is 15 residues long. V was cut by 3 bases and J by 1 base, with 12 bases left in between. For the CDR3, the DNA is TGTGCCAGCAGTTTTTTTTCCGGGGCGAACACTGAAGCTTTCTTT. This gives the protein CASSFFSGANTEAFF.

This clonotype has just a few counts. The V call is TRBV14, the J call TRBJ1-5; D unresolved. CDR1 and CDR2 (germline): SGHDN, FVKESK. The CDR3 contains 13 residues. V was pared by 3 bases and J by 0 bases, with 3 bases between. CDR3 amino acids: CASSHDSNQPQHF. The CDR3 DNA reads TGTGCCAGCAGCCATGATAGCAATCAGCCCCAGCATTTT.

V usage is TRBV19 and J usage is TRBJ2-7; D uncertain. V lost 5 bases to trimming and J lost 2 bases, with 13 bases between them. The germline gives CDR1 LNHDA, CDR2 SQIVND (reference sequence). The CDR3 length is 14 residues. The CDR3 reads CASSSSSSTYEQYF. As DNA, the CDR3 is TGTGCCAGTAGTTCCTCGTCGAGTACCTACGAGCAGTACTTC. Using reference TRBV19 and TRBJ2-7 for the parts outside the CDR3, the full variable domain is DGGITQSPKYLFRKEGQNVTLSCEQNLNHDAMYWYRQDPGQGLRLIYYSQIVNDFQKGDIAEGYSVSREKKESFPLTVTSAQKNPTAFYLCASSSSSSTYEQYFGPGTRLTVT.

The rearrangement links TRBV20-1 to TRBJ2-5; TRBD2 matches at 13 bases. J gave up 5 bases and V 6 bases, and 12 bases lay outside the gene matches. This CDR3 region has 16 residues. Germline lookup yields CDR1 DFQATT and CDR2 SNEGSKA (reference sequence). CDR3 in DNA: TGCAGTGCGAGTGGACTAGCGGGGGCCACGGGGGAGACCCAGTACTTC. This sequence encodes CSASGLAGATGETQYF.

The gene calls are TRBV7-3 and TRBJ2-1; 9 positions match TRBD2. The CDR3 is made up of 17 amino acids. The germline gives CDR1 SGHTA, CDR2 FQGTGA. Losses at the gene ends were 5 bases for V and 1 base for J; bases not matched to a gene: 9. CDR3 in DNA: TGTGCCAGCAGCCCGGGCGGGGGGGCCGTGTCCTACAATGAGCAGTTCTTC. This encodes CASSPGGGAVSYNEQFF.

This chain joins TRBV2 and TRBJ2-7; 8 nucleotides match TRBD1. V lost 4 bases and J lost 4; bases outside the gene matches: 9. Germline V gene data show CDR1 as SNHLY and CDR2 as FYNNEI. The CDR3 is made up of 15 amino acids. The CDR3 DNA reads TGTGCCAGCAGTGGTGGACAGGGAATTACTTACGAGCAGTACTTC. Amino acid sequence: CASSGGQGITYEQYF.

This clonotype has only a few counts. The gene calls are TRBV24-1 and TRBJ2-1, with D uncertain. V was clipped by 5 bases and J by 3 bases, with 16 bases between them. CDR3 length equals 16 residues. Germline V gene sequence: CDR1 KGHDR, CDR2 SFDVKD. Written as DNA, the CDR3 is TGTGCCACCAGTGTATCTAAACGGTCTGTCTACAATGAGCAGTTCTTC. Its protein is CATSVSKRSVYNEQFF.

V gene TRBV6-1 combines with J gene TRBJ1-4; the D gene is possibly TRBD1 (5 bases). Germline values: CDR1 MNHNS, CDR2 SASEGT. CDR3 length: 18 residues. Trimming left V 6 bases short and J 6 bases short, with 26 bases between. The CDR3 DNA reads TGTGCCAGCAGCCATCATCGCCAGGGCCAGCACCATGATGAAAAACTGTTTTTT. Translation gives CASSHHRQGQHHDEKLFF.